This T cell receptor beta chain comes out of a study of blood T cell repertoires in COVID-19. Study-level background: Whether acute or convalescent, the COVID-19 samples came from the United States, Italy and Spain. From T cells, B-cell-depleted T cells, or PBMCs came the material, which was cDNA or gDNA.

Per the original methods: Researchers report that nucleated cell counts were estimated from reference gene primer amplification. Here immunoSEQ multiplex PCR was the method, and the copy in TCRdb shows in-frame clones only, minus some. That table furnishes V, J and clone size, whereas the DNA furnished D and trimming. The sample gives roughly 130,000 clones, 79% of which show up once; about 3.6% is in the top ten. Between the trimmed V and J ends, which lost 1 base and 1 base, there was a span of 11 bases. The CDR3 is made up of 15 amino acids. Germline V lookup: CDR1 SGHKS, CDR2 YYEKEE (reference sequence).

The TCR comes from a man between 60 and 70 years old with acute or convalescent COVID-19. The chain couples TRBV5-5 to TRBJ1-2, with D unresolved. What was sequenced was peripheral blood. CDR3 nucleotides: TGTGCCAGCAGCTTGACTTGGAGGGATAACTATGGCTACACCTTC. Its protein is CASSLTWRDNYGYTF.